This T cell receptor (beta chain) was identified in a study of response to subunit inactivated influenza vaccine. Overall study findings and caveats: It was the authors' suggestion that each seasonal influenza vaccination recruits few new T cells.

The V gene lost 4 bases and the J gene lost 7 bases, with 13 bases spanning the gap. CDR1 and CDR2 (germline): SGHVS, FNYEAQ. This CDR3 spans 14 amino acids. MiXCR, applied by TCRdb to the RT-PCR reads, yields one record per CDR3 protein. The sample holds around 580,000 distinct CDR3 sequences, 10% to 15% seen once. This clonotype turned up a few times. Antigen specificity is unknown. The sample here was PBMCs from blood, taken on the day of vaccination. The V call is TRBV7-6, the J call TRBJ2-2, with D maybe TRBD2 (5 bases). This TCR was recovered from a man aged 50-59 years who received an inactivated influenza vaccine. The CDR3 loop is CASSSSGSGGELFF. In DNA form, the CDR3 reads TGTGCCAGCAGCTCCTCGGGGTCTGGCGGGGAGCTGTTTTTT.